This T cell receptor (beta chain) was recovered during a study of OX40 agonist ivuxolimab in advanced cancers. Study as a whole: Head and neck, renal cell, melanoma or hepatocellular carcinoma were the cancers that dose-escalation patients had.

This table comes from immunoSEQ multiplex PCR, and its TCRdb copy is limited to in-frame clones, with some not included. Of around 56,000 clones in the sample, roughly 82% were seen once. This receptor was identified in an adult with an advanced solid tumor such as melanoma, head and neck, liver or kidney cancer. The material was CD4+ or CD8+ T cells sorted from blood, obtained in a trial of the OX40 agonist ivuxolimab.

DNA for the CDR3: TGTGCCAGCAGCCCTATCTACACGGCAGGCGAGCAGTACTTC. Translated: CASSPIYTAGEQYF. This chain links TRBV7-2 with TRBJ2-7; no clear D. This CDR3 has 14 amino acids. V shed 5 bases and J shed 6 bases, with 17 bases lying between them. The germline V gene has CDR1 SGHTA and CDR2 FQGNSA.